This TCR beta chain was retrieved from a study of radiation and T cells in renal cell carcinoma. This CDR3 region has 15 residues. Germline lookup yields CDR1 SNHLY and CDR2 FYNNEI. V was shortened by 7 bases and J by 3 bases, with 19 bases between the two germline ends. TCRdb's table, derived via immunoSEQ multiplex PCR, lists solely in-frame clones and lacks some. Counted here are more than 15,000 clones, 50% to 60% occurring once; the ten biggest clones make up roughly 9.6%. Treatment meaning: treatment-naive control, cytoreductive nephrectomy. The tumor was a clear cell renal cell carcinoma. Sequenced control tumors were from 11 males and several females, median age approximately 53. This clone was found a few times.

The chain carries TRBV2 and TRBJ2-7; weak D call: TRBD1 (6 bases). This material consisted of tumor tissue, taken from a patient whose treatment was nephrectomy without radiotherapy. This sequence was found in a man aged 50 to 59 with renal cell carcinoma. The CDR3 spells CASTQGGGRIYEQYF. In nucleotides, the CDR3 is TGTGCCAGCACACAAGGGGGTGGCAGGATCTACGAGCAGTACTTC. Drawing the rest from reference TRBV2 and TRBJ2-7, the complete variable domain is EPEVTQTPSHQVTQMGQEVILRCVPISNHLYFYWYRQILGQKVEFLVSFYNNEISEKSEIFDDQFSVERPDGSNFTLKIRSTKLEDSAMYFCASTQGGGRIYEQYFGPGTRLTVT.